This T cell receptor (beta chain) was observed in a study of blood T cells in healthy people across ages. Study conclusions and caveats: Per million T cells, the diversity of TCR beta decreased roughly linearly as age advanced. It was found that TCR beta diversity correlated strongly with the percentage of naive T cells. Investigators treated diversity estimates from one million T cells as underestimates.

Combining a sample-barcoded 5' primer with a J-beta primer mix, a second PCR ran for roughly 6 to 11 cycles. Each cDNA molecule was tagged by a template-switch adaptor with 12 random nucleotides. TCRdb used MiXCR to reprocess the 5' RACE reads, holding one entry per CDR3 protein. Here the sample spans 1.5 million to 2 million distinct CDR3 sequences, approximately 30% being singletons. Trimming removed 3 bases at V and 2 bases at J, with 14 bases between. This CDR3 comprises 15 residues. Germline loops: CDR1 MNHEY, CDR2 SMNVEV (reference sequence). This clonotype has a count of ten or more. The target antigen is unknown.

This sequence was found in a woman in her 30s in good health. The specimen was blood. V usage is TRBV27 and J usage is TRBJ2-7; D is possibly TRBD2 (5 bases). The CDR3 region is CASSLQPSPTYEQYF. CDR3 nucleotides: TGTGCCAGCAGTTTGCAGCCTAGCCCAACCTACGAGCAGTACTTC.